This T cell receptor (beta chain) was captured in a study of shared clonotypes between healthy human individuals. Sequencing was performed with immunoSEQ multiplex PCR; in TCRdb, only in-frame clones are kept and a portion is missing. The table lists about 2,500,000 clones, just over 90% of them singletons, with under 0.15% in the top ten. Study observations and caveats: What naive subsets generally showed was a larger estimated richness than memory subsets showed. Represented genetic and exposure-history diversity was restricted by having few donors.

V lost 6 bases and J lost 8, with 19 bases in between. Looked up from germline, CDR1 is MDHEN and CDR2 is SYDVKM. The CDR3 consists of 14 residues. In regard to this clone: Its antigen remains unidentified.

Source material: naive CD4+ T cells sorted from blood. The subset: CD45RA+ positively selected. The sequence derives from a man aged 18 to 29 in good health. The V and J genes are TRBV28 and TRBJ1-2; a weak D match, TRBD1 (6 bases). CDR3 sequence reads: CASRPQGEGWGYTF. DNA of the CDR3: TGTGCCAGCAGGCCACAGGGCGAGGGTTGGGGCTACACCTTC.